These 10 T cell receptor beta chains originate from one sample sequenced in a study of memory CD4+ T cells and cytomegalovirus serostatus. The sort gate was single viable CD3+CD4+CD8-CD45RO+ cells for memory CD4+ T cells. The assay was immunoSEQ multiplex PCR, and TCRdb's table has in-frame clones only and misses some. The table lists some 53,000 clones, 60% to 80% of them singletons. Sequenced sample: memory CD4+ T cells from blood. Every receptor here comes from an adult in good health and CMV-seronegative.

The chain combines TRBV10-3 with TRBJ2-3; unclear D gene. The V end lost 3 bases, the J end lost 5 bases, and 18 bases lay between the germline ends. CDR3 size: 16 residues. The V gene's germline CDR1 is ENHRY and CDR2 SYGVKD. The CDR3 DNA is TGTGCCATCAGTGACCCCTTTCGGTCGAAGGAAGATACGCAGTATTTT. Translating gives CAISDPFRSKEDTQYF.

This clone was seen once. The chain has TRBV11-2 and TRBJ1-2; possible D gene TRBD1, 6 bases. The CDR3 totals 16 residues. V lost 4 bases and J 4 bases, leaving 19 bases between the germline ends. CDR1 and CDR2 from the germline V gene are SGHAT and FQNNGV. CDR3 sequence reads: CASSYNRAASGYGYTF. The CDR3 DNA follows: TGTGCCAGCAGCTATAACAGGGCCGCGTCGGGCTATGGCTACACCTTC.

The chain links TRBV25-1 to TRBJ2-2; D remains ambiguous. The CDR3 totals 13 residues. V was trimmed by 6 bases and J by 5 bases, leaving 10 bases between them. Germline CDR1 is MGHDK and CDR2 is SYGVNS. For the CDR3, the DNA is TGTGCCAGCAGGGCGGCAAAAACCGGGGAGCTGTTTTTT. This codes for CASRAAKTGELFF.

V and J are TRBV6-6 and TRBJ2-5; D is unclear. Germline CDR1 and CDR2: MNHNY and SVGAGI (reference sequence). This CDR3 contains 15 residues. With 7 bases removed from V and 8 bases from J, the gap between germline ends came to 23 bases. CDR3 amino acids: CASNTRAEVKRTQYF. CDR3 DNA: TGTGCCAGCAATACCCGGGCCGAAGTCAAGAGAACCCAGTACTTC.

V gene TRBV2 combines with J gene TRBJ1-6; no clear D. CDR3 length: 16 amino acids. Germline V CDR1 and CDR2: SNHLY, FYNNEI. V lost 7 bases and J 0 bases, leaving 13 bases between the germline ends. CDR3 sequence reads: CASKGPQSSYNSPLHF. The DNA for the CDR3 is TGTGCCAGCAAGGGCCCCCAAAGCTCCTATAATTCACCCCTCCACTTT.

The chain links TRBV2 to TRBJ1-2; possibly TRBD1 for D (5 bases). The CDR3 has 14 amino acids. Between the trimmed V and J ends, which lost 4 bases and 8 bases, there was a span of 17 bases. The V gene's germline CDR1 is SNHLY and CDR2 FYNNEI. The chain's CDR3 is CASSVGRSTGGYTF. The CDR3 region has the DNA TGTGCCAGCAGTGTGGGACGGTCCACTGGCGGCTACACCTTC. Full variable domain (outside the CDR3, taken from reference TRBV2 and TRBJ1-2): EPEVTQTPSHQVTQMGQEVILRCVPISNHLYFYWYRQILGQKVEFLVSFYNNEISEKSEIFDDQFSVERPDGSNFTLKIRSTKLEDSAMYFCASSVGRSTGGYTFGSGTRLTVV.

This chain uses TRBV9 with TRBJ1-2; no definite D call. The CDR3 runs 14 residues. Trimming took 4 bases from V and 5 from J, leaving 15 bases between them. CDR1 is SGDLS and CDR2 is YYNGEE in the germline V gene. CDR3 in amino acids: CASSIREADYGYTF. CDR3 in DNA: TGTGCCAGCAGCATCCGGGAAGCTGATTATGGCTACACCTTC.

This clone was recorded a few times. V is TRBV19 and J is TRBJ1-3; D gene unclear. The germline V and J ends were trimmed by 7 bases and 0 bases, with 13 bases remaining between them. The CDR3 sequence is 15 residues long. Germline values: CDR1 LNHDA, CDR2 SQIVND (reference sequence). The CDR3 region is CASKGLGNSGNTIYF. DNA for the CDR3: TGTGCCAGTAAAGGACTCGGCAACTCTGGAAACACCATATATTTT.

This chain connects TRBV5-5 to TRBJ1-1; TRBD1 matches at 10 bases. Germline CDR1 is SGHKS and CDR2 is YYEKEE (reference sequence). The CDR3 contains 16 residues. The V segment lost 4 bases and the J segment 1 base; nucleotides outside the gene matches: 7. In DNA form, the CDR3 reads TGTGCCAGCAGCCCGGGACAGGGGTTAAGGAACACTGAAGCTTTCTTT. Protein: CASSPGQGLRNTEAFF.

The gene calls are TRBV5-1 and TRBJ2-6; possible D gene TRBD2, 7 bases. This CDR3 comprises 16 residues. Per the germline V gene, CDR1 is SGHRS and CDR2 is YFSETQ. Deletions cut 4 bases from V and 2 bases from J, with 13 bases between. The DNA for the CDR3 is TGCGCCAGCAGCCGTGGGGGGGGCACTGGGGCCAACGTCCTGACTTTC. It encodes CASSRGGGTGANVLTF.